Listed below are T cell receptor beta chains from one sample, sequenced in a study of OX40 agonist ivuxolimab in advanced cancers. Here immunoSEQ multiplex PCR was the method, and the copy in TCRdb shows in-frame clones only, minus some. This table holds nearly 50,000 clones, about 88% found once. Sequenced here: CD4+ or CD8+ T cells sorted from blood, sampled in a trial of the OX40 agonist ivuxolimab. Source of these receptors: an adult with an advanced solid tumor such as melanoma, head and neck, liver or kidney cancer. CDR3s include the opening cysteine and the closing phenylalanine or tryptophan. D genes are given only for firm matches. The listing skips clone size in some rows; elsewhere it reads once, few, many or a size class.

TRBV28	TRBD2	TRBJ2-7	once	TGTGCCAGCAGTTTAGGGGTAGCGGGTTTACGTACCTACGAGCAGTACTTC	CASSLGVAGLRTYEQYF
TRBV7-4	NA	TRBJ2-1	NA	TGTGCCAGCAGCCAACAGCGGCGCGCCTACAATGAGCAGTTCTTC	CASSQQRRAYNEQFF
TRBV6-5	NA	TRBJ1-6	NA	TGTGCCAGCAGTTACTCTCCGCATGGCAAAGGTTCACCCCTCCACTTT	CASSYSPHGKGSPLHF
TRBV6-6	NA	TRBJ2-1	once	TGTGCCAGCAGTTACGGGGGAGGCGGATACAATGAGCAGTTCTTC	CASSYGGGGYNEQFF
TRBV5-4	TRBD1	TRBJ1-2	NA	TGTGCCAGCAGCTTACCCCAACTGGTAGGACAGGGGACCTATGGCTACACCTTC	CASSLPQLVGQGTYGYTF
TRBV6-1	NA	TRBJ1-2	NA	TGTGCCGCCTCACCGGTTCGGGGCTACGGCTACACCTTC	CAASPVRGYGYTF
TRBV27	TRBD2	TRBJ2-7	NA	TGTGCCAGCAGGTTAACTAGCGGGAGGGCCCAGGGGGAGCAGTACTTC	CASRLTSGRAQGEQYF
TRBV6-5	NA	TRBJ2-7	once	TGTGCCAGCAGTCTCGATGGGACCTCCTACGAGCAGTACTTC	CASSLDGTSYEQYF
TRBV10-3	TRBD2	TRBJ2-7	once	TGTGCCATCGGTAGGACTAGCGGGACCTACGAGCAGTACTTC	CAIGRTSGTYEQYF
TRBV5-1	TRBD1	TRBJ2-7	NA	TGCGCCAGCAGCTTAACCGGGACAGGCTACGAGCAGTACTTC	CASSLTGTGYEQYF
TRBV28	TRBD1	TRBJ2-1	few	TGTGCCAGCAGTACCTCGGGACAGGGTTACAATGAGCAGTTCTTC	CASSTSGQGYNEQFF
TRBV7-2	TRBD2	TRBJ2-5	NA	TGTGCCAGCAGCCTAAACCTAGCGGGAAACCAAGAGACCCAGTACTTC	CASSLNLAGNQETQYF
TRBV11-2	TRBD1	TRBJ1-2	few	TGTGCCAGCAGCTCCCCCCCTCCGGGACAGGGGAACTATGGCTACACCTTC	CASSSPPPGQGNYGYTF
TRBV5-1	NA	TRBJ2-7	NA	TGCGCCAGCAGCTTGCAACCGACCTACGAGCAGTACTTC	CASSLQPTYEQYF
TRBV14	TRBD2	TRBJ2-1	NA	TGTGCCAGCAGCCAAGTATCTAGCGGGAGGGGCCAGCAGTTCTTC	CASSQVSSGRGQQFF
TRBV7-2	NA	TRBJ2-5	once	TGTGCCAGCAGCTTTGCGGAGACCCAGTACTTC	CASSFAETQYF
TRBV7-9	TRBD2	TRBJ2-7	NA	TGTGCCAGCAGCTTTGGGACTAGCGGGACCTCCTACGAGCAGTACTTC	CASSFGTSGTSYEQYF
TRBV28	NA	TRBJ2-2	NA	TGTGCCAGCAGCGGCCCTAACACCGGGGAGCTGTTTTTT	CASSGPNTGELFF
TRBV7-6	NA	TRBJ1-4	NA	TGTGCCAGCAGCGCAAAGCAGGGACTTAATGAAAAACTGTTTTTT	CASSAKQGLNEKLFF
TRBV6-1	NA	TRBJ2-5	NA	TGTGCCAGCAGTGCGGGGGCCGCGGCGGGGACCCAGTACTTC	CASSAGAAAGTQYF
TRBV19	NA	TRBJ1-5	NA	TGTGCCAGTAGTATAGCCTGGAGGCAGCCCCAGCATTTT	CASSIAWRQPQHF
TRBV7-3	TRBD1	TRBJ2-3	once	TGTGCCAGCAGCCCCGGGACAGGGAGCACAGATACGCAGTATTTT	CASSPGTGSTDTQYF
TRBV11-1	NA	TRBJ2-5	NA	TGTGCCAGCAGCTTTGGGGTTGGGGAGACCCAGTACTTC	CASSFGVGETQYF
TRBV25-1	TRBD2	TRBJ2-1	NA	TGTGCCAGCAGCAGACTGGCGGGAGTTGATGAGCAGTTCTTC	CASSRLAGVDEQFF
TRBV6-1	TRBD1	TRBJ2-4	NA	TGTGCCTCGCGGGACAGGGGGCTAGCCAAAAACATTCAGTACTTC	CASRDRGLAKNIQYF
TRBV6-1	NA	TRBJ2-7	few	TGTGCCAGCAGTGGGCGGCAGGGGACCTACGAGCAGTACTTC	CASSGRQGTYEQYF
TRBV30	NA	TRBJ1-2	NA	TGTGCCTGGACCTTCGCGGGAAACTATGGCTACACCTTC	CAWTFAGNYGYTF
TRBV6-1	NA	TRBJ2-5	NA	TGTGCCAGCGGTCACAAAGAGACCCAGTACTTC	CASGHKETQYF
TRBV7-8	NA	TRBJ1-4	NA	TGTGCCAGCAGCTTTAGGTTTAGTGAAAAACTGTTTTTT	CASSFRFSEKLFF
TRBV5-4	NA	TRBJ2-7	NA	TGTGCCAGCAGCTTGGTGGGTTCCTACGAGCAGTACTTC	CASSLVGSYEQYF
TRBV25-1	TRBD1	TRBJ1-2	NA	TGTGCCAGCAGTGCCACAGCAGGGGGTAACTATGGCTACACCTTC	CASSATAGGNYGYTF
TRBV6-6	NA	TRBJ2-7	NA	TGTGCCAGCAGTTACACTAACAACTACGAGCAGTACTTC	CASSYTNNYEQYF
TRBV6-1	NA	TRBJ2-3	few	TGTGCCAGCAGGGCGGGGACCCTCACAGATACGCAGTATTTT	CASRAGTLTDTQYF
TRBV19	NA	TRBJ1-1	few	TGTGCCAGTGGTTGGACCGCTGAAGCTTTCTTT	CASGWTAEAFF
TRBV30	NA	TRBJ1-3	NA	TGTGCTTCCGTAGTCCACCATGGGAACACCATATATTTT	CASVVHHGNTIYF
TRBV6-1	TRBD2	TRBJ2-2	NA	TGTGCCAGCAGTGATAATTGGGGGAGGGCCTCCGGGGAGCTGTTTTTT	CASSDNWGRASGELFF
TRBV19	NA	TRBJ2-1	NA	TGTGCCAGTAGTATAACGTGGCGATACAATGAGCAGTTCTTC	CASSITWRYNEQFF
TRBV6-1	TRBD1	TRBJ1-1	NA	TGTGCCAGCAGTAAAGGGACAGGGGATCAGAACACTGAAGCTTTCTTT	CASSKGTGDQNTEAFF
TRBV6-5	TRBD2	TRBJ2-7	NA	TGTGCCAGCACCCGATGGCGGGAGGGCCGCGAATACTTC	CASTRWREGREYF
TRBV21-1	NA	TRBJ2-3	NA	TGTGCCAGCAGCAAATGGGGGCATAGGGAGGGCGTGAGAGATACGCAGTATTTT	CASSKWGHREGVRDTQYF
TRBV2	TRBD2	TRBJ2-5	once	TGTGCCAGCAGTGAACGGGAACTAGCGAGCATCCAAGAGACCCAGTACTTC	CASSERELASIQETQYF
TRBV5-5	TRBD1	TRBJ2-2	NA	TGTGCCAGCAGCTTGGCCGAAGGGGGCAACACCGGGGAGCTGTTTTTT	CASSLAEGGNTGELFF
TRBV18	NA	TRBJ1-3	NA	TGTGCCAGCTCACCTCTTCTGGGGGCCGCAGGAAGCTCTGGAAACACCATATATTTT	CASSPLLGAAGSSGNTIYF
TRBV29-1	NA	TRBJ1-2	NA	TGCAGCGTTGAACTCCCCCTTCGGGTTGGCTACACCTTC	CSVELPLRVGYTF
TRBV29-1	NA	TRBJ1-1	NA	TGCAGCGTTCCTCATGCAGGTGCTATGAACACTGAAGCTTTCTTT	CSVPHAGAMNTEAFF
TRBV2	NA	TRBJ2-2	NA	TGTGCCAGCAAACGGAGAGAGGTTACCGGGGAGCTGTTTTTT	CASKRREVTGELFF
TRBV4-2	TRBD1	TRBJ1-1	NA	TGTGCCAGCAGCCCTAGACAGGGGCTTGGCACTGAAGCTTTCTTT	CASSPRQGLGTEAFF
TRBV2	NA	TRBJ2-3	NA	TGTGCCAGCAGGGAAGGGCGGCCCGAGGGGTATTTT	CASREGRPEGYF
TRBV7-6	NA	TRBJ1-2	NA	TGTGCCAGCAGCTTAGCGGGCGGCCAGGCTCTCTCTGGCTACACCTTC	CASSLAGGQALSGYTF
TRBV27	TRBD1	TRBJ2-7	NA	TGTGCCAGCCAAATAACCCGCGGGACAGGGGTTTTCGAGCAGTACTTC	CASQITRGTGVFEQYF
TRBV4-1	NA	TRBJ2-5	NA	TGCGCCAGCAGCTCTCGATCGGGACTCATCCAAGAGACCCAGTACTTC	CASSSRSGLIQETQYF
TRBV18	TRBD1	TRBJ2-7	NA	TGTGCCAGCTCACGGGACAGATCTTACGAGCAGTACTTC	CASSRDRSYEQYF